Listed below are T cell receptor beta chains from one sample, sequenced in a study of T cell clusters in autoimmune cytopenias. TCRdb reprocessed the multiplex PCR reads and keeps a single row for each CDR3 protein, giving no DNA. The repertoire shows about 4,300 distinct CDR3 sequences; the top ten hold roughly 21%. Material: peripheral blood. The receptors here all came from a human donor with an autoimmune cytopenia or autoimmune hepatitis (not recorded which). Each CDR3 is given with its conserved first and last residue. Rows give clone size only sometimes, using once, few, many, or a class for an expanded clone.

j_call	clone_size	v_call	cdr3_length	cdr3_aa
TRBJ1-2	medium-sized	TRBV6-6	15	CASTLGQGTNYGYTF
TRBJ1-3	-	TRBV6-4	14	CASSTGSTGNTIYF
TRBJ2-3	medium-sized	TRBV6-1	16	CASSFEGQGATDTQYF
TRBJ1-1	-	TRBV20-1	12	CSAREGSTEAFF
TRBJ2-7	-	TRBV6-5	13	CASSHGGLSYQYF
TRBJ2-5	medium-sized	TRBV7-9	12	CASSFSGETQYF
TRBJ2-1	-	TRBV20-1	18	CSADGNDRHLILYNEQFF
TRBJ1-3	medium-sized	TRBV6-5	17	CASRFNRDTSSGNTIYF
TRBJ1-2	medium-sized	TRBV30	13	CAWSVEPLYGYTF
TRBJ2-7	medium-sized	TRBV27	13	CASSLGDGYEQYF
TRBJ1-2	medium-sized	TRBV27	15	CASSSPGRANYGYTF
TRBJ2-1	medium-sized	TRBV24-1	17	CATSDSGDGVRGNEQFF
TRBJ1-2	medium-sized	TRBV6-5	14	CASSYGGLGNGYTF
TRBJ2-7	-	TRBV18	15	CASSPGLAGYYEQYF